This TCR beta chain was retrieved from a study of blood T cell repertoires in COVID-19. Across the whole study: The origin of the acute and convalescent COVID-19 samples was the United States, Italy and Spain. The cDNA or gDNA used as material had been derived from T cells, B-cell-depleted T cells, or PBMCs.

Trimming stripped 2 bases from V and 5 bases from J, with 7 bases between. This CDR3 has 13 amino acids. Germline V lookup: CDR1 MGHRA, CDR2 YSYEKL. Authors' processing steps: Amplification of reference gene primers was used by the study to estimate nucleated cell counts. Generated by immunoSEQ multiplex PCR, the TCRdb table keeps only in-frame clones and is missing some. V, J and clone size reflect that table, while D and trimming were determined from the DNA. The data show around 260,000 clones, roughly nine tenths seen once. The source of this sequence is a man aged 18-30 years with active or convalescent COVID-19. The sequencing sample was made of peripheral blood. The chain recombines TRBV4-1 with TRBJ1-3; D gene uncertain. CDR3 amino acids: CASSQLIRNTIYF. The CDR3 coding sequence is TGCGCCAGCAGCCAACTTATTCGAAACACCATATATTTT.